Included here is one TCR beta chain sequence, with context. The antigen remains unidentified. The same CDR3 is also encoded by other DNA sequences in this sample. The data were obtained in a study of cytomegalovirus exposure and HLA in healthy donors. Whole-study findings and limits: As was reported, the HLA-A and HLA-B alleles of most subjects were accurately predicted from TCR beta sequences. Sequencing depth roughly uniform across donors was assumed in presence/absence analyses. Sequencing probably produced one cluster of sequence variants that were highly shared.

The PCR was carried out with 60 Vbeta primers and 13 Jbeta primers. The method was immunoSEQ multiplex PCR; TCRdb's version includes in-frame clones alone and lacks a portion of them. The sample holds under 150,000 clones, around four fifths seen once. V was clipped by 3 bases and J by 0 bases, with 9 bases between them. CDR3 size: 14 residues. Germline CDR1 MNHEY, CDR2 SMNVEV (reference sequence). V is TRBV27 and J is TRBJ2-7; the D is unclear. The material sequenced was PBMCs. The TCR sequence derives from a woman aged 40 to 50 in good health and CMV-seropositive. CDR3 in DNA: TGTGCCAGCAGTTTCCTCGGGTCCTCCTACGAGCAGTACTTC. Residues: CASSFLGSSYEQYF.